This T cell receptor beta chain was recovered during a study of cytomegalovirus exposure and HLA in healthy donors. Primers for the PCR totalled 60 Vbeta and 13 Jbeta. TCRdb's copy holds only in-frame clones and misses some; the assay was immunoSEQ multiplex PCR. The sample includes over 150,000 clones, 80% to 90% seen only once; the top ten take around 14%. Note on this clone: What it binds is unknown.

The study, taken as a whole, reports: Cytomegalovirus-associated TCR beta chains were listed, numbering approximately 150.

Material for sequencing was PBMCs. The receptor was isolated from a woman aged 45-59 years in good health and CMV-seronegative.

The CDR3 spells CASSPPGGSNQPQHF. As DNA, the CDR3 is TGTGCCAGCTCACCACCGGGGGGAAGCAATCAGCCCCAGCATTTT. The chain is built from TRBV18 and TRBJ1-5; maybe TRBD1 (5 bases). Germline lookup yields CDR1 KGHSH and CDR2 LQKENI. The CDR3 consists of 15 residues. The V end lost 0 bases, the J end lost 1 base, and 7 bases lay between the germline ends.